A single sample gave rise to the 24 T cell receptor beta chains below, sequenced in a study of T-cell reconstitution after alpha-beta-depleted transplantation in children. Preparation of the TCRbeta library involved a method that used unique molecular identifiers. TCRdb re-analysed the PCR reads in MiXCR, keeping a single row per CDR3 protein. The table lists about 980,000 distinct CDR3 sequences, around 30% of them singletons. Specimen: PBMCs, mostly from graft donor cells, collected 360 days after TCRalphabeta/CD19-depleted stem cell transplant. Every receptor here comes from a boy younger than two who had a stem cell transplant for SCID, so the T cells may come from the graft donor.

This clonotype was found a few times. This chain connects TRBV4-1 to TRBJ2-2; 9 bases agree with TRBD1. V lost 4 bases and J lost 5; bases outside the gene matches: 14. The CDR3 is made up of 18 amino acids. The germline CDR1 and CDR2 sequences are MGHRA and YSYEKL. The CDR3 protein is CASSRLAGQGRLTGELFF. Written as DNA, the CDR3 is TGCGCCAGCAGCCGGCTCGCGGGACAGGGCAGGCTAACCGGGGAGCTGTTTTTT.

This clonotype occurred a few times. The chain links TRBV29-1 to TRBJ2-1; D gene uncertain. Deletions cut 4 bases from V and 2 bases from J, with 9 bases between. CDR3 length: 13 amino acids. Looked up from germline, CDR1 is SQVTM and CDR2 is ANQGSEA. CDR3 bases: TGCAGCGTTGCCAGGCTCCCCTACAATGAGCAGTTCTTC. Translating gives CSVARLPYNEQFF.

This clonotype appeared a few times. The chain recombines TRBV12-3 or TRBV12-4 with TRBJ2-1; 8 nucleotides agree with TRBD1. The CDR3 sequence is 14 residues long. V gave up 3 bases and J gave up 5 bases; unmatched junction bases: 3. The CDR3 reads CASSLDRANNEQFF. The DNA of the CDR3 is TGTGCCAGCAGTTTGGACAGGGCCAACAATGAGCAGTTCTTC.

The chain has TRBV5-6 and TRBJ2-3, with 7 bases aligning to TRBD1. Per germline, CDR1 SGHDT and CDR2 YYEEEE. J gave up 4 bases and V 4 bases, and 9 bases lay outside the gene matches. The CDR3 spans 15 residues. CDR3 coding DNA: TGTGCCAGCAGCCCGACAGGGATGGAACCAGATACGCAGTATTTT. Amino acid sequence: CASSPTGMEPDTQYF.

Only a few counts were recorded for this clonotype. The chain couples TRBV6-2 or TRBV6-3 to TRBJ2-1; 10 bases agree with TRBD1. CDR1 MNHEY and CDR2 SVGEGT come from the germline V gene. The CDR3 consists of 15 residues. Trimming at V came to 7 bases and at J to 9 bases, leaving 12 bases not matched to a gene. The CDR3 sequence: CASNIPDRGLGEQFF. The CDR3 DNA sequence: TGTGCCAGCAATATCCCGGACAGGGGGTTGGGTGAGCAGTTCTTC.

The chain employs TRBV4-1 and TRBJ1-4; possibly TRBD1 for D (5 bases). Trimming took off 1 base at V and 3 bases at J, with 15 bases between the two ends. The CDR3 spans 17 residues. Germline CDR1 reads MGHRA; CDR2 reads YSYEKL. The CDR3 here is CASSQVSQVGANEKLFF. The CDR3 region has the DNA TGCGCCAGCAGCCAAGTATCACAGGTTGGAGCTAATGAAAAACTGTTTTTT.

As DNA, the CDR3 is TGTGCCAGCAGTCCCGTGCGGCGCCGTGAGCAGTTCTTC. This codes for CASSPVRRREQFF. This chain joins TRBV28 and TRBJ2-1; D not resolved. The V gene lost 5 bases and the J gene lost 9 bases, with 14 bases spanning the gap. This CDR3 spans 13 amino acids. The germline V gene has CDR1 MDHEN and CDR2 SYDVKM.

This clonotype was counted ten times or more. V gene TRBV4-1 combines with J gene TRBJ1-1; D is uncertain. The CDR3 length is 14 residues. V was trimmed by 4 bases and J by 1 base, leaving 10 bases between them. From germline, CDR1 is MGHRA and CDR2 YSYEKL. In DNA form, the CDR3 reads TGCGCCAGCAGCCTCGTTGGTACGAACACTGAAGCTTTCTTT. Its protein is CASSLVGTNTEAFF.

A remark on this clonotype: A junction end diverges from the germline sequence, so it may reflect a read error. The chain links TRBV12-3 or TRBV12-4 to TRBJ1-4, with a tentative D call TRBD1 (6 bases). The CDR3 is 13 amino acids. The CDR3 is CASSPGPGAGAHF. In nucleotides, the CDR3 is TGTGCCAGCAGCCCGGGCCCGGGGGCAGGGGCTCATTTT.

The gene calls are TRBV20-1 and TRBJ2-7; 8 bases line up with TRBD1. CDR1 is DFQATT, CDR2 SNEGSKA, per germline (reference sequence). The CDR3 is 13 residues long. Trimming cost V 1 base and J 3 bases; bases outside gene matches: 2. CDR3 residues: CSARGQGNYEQYF. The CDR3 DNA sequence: TGCAGTGCTAGAGGACAGGGGAACTACGAGCAGTACTTC.

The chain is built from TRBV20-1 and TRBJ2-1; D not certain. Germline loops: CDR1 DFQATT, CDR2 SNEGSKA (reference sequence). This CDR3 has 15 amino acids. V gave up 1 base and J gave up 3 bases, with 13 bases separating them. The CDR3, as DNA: TGCAGTGCTAGAGGCCCAGGCGGATTCTACAATGAGCAGTTCTTC. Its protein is CSARGPGGFYNEQFF.

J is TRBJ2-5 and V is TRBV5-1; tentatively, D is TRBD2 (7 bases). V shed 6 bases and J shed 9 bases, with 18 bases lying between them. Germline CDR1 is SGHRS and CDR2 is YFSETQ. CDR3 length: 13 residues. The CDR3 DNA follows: TGCGCCAGCACCTCGGGGGGCCCTATAGCCCAGTACTTC. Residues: CASTSGGPIAQYF.

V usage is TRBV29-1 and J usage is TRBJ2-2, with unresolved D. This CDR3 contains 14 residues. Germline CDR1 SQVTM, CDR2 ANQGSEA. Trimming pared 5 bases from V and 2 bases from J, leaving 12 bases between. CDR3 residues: CSVRQVGNTGELFF. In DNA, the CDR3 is TGCAGCGTTCGGCAGGTGGGAAACACCGGGGAGCTGTTTTTT.

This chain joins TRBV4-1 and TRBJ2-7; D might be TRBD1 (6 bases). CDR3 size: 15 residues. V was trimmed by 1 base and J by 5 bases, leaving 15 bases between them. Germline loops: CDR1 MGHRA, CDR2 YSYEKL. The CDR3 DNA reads TGCGCCAGCAGCCAAGGGACAGCCTCTCCTGACGAGCAGTACTTC. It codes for CASSQGTASPDEQYF.

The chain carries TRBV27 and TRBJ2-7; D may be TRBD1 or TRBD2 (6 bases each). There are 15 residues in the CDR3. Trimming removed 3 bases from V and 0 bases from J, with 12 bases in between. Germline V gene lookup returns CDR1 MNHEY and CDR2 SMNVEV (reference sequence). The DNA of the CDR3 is TGTGCCAGCAGTTTTGGGGGGCCTTACTCCTACGAGCAGTACTTC. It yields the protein CASSFGGPYSYEQYF.

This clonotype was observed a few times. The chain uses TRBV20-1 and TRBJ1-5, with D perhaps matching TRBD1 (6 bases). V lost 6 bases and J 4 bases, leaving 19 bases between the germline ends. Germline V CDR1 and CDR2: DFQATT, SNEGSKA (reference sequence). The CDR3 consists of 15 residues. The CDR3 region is CSAKTTGSRNQPQHF. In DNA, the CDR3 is TGCAGTGCCAAGACCACAGGGTCGAGGAATCAGCCCCAGCATTTT.

The CDR3 bases are TGTGCCAGCAGCGCCACTCTATCCCGGGGAAAGAACACTGAAGCTTTCTTT. Encoded protein: CASSATLSRGKNTEAFF. The chain uses TRBV9 and TRBJ1-1; D is uncertain. CDR1 is SGDLS, CDR2 YYNGEE, per germline. Trimming left V 3 bases short and J 1 base short, with 19 bases between. CDR3 size: 17 residues.

CDR3 residues: CASPLDSYNEQFF. The CDR3 coding sequence is TGCGCCAGCCCCCTGGACTCTTACAATGAGCAGTTCTTC. The chain combines TRBV5-1 with TRBJ2-1; tentative D call: TRBD2 (5 bases). This CDR3 region has 13 residues. The V and J ends lost 7 bases and 4 bases respectively, with 12 bases between them. Germline V gene data show CDR1 as SGHRS and CDR2 as YFSETQ.

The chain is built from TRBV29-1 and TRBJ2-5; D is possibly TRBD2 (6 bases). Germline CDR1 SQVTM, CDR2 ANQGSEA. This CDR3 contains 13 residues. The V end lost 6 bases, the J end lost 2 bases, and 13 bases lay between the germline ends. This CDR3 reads CSVGLRKQETQYF. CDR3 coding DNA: TGCAGCGTGGGACTCAGGAAACAAGAGACCCAGTACTTC.

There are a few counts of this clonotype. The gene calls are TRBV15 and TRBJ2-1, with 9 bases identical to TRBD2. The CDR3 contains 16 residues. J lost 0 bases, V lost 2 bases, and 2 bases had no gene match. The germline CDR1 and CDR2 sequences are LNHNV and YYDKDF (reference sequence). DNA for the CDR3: TGTGCCACCAGCAGAATGACTAGCGGCTCCTACAATGAGCAGTTCTTC. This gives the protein CATSRMTSGSYNEQFF.

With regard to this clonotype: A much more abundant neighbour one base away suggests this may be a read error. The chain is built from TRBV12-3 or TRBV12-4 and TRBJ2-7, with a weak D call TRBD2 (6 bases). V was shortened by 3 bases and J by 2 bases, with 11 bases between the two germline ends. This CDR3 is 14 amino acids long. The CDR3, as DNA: TGTGCCAGCAGTTTGGGACTCGGGCCCTACGAGCAGTACTTC. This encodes CASSLGLGPYEQYF.

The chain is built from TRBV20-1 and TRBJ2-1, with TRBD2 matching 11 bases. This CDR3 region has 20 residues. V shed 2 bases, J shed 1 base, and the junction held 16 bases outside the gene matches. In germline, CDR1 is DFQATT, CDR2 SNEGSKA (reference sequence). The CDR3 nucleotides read TGCAGTGCTAGATCCACCCTGATAGCGGGGGGGCCATCGTCCTACAATGAGCAGTTCTTC. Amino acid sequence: CSARSTLIAGGPSSYNEQFF.

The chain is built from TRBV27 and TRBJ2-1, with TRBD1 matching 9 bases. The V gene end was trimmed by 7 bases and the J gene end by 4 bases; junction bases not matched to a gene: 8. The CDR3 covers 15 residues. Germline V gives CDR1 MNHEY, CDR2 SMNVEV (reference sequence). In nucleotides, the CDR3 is TGTGCCAGCACCCTGGACAGGGGACTTTACAATGAGCAGTTCTTC. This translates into CASTLDRGLYNEQFF.

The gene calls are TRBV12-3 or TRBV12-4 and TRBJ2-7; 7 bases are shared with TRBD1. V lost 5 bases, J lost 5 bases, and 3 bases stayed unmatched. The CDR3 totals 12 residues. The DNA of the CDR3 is TGTGCCAGCAGTAGGGACAGTCACGAGCAGTACTTC. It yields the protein CASSRDSHEQYF.